This T cell receptor (beta chain) appears in the sequencing data of a study of shared clonotypes between healthy human individuals. V lost 2 bases, J lost 7 bases, and 6 bases lay in between. The germline gives CDR1 SGHTA, CDR2 FQGNSA. The CDR3 length is 12 residues. The table came from immunoSEQ multiplex PCR; TCRdb's copy has only in-frame clones and leaves some out. The sample has approximately 1,500,000 clones, approximately 98% seen once. The V call is TRBV7-2, the J call TRBJ2-1; D is ambiguous. Source material: naive CD4+ T cells sorted from blood. As for subset: CD45RA+ positively selected. The sequence was obtained from a man under 40 in good health. CDR3 DNA: TGTGCCAGCAGCTTAATCTCTAATGAGCAGTTCTTC. Encoded protein: CASSLISNEQFF.